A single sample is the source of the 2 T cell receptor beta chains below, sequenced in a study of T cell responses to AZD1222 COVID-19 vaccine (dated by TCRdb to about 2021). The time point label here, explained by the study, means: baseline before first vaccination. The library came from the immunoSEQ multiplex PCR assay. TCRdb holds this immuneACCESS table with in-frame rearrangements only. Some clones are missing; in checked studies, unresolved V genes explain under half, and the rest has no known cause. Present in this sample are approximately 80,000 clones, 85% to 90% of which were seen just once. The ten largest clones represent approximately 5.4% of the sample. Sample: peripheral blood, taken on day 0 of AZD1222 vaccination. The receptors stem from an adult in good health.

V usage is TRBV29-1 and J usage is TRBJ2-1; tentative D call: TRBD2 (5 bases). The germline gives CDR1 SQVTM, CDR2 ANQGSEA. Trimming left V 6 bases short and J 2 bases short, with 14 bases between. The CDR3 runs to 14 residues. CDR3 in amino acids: CSVRERRTYNEQFF. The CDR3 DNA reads TGCAGCGTCCGAGAGAGGAGGACCTACAATGAGCAGTTCTTC.

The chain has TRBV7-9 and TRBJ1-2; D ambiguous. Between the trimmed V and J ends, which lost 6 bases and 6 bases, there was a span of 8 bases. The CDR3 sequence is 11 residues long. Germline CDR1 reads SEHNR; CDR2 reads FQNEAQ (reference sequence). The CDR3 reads CASRDLHGYTF. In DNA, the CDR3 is TGTGCCAGCAGGGATTTGCATGGCTACACCTTC.